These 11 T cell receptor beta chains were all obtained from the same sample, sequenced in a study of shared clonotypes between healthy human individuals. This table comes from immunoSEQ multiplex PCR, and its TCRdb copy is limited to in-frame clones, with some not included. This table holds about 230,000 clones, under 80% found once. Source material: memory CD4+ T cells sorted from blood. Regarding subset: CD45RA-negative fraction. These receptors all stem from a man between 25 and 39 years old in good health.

For the CDR3, the DNA is TGTGCCAGCAGCTGGACAGAAACTAGCACAGATACGCAGTATTTT. Residues: CASSWTETSTDTQYF. The chain recombines TRBV7-6 with TRBJ2-3; D perhaps matches TRBD1 (6 bases). V dropped 4 bases and J dropped 0 bases, with 11 bases sitting between them. Per germline, CDR1 SGHVS and CDR2 FNYEAQ. The CDR3 covers 15 residues.

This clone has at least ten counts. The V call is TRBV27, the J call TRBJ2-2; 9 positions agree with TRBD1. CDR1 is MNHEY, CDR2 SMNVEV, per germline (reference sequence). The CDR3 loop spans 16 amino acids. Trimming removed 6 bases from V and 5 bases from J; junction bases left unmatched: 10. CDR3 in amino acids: CASRRLQGAMTGELFF. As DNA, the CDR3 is TGTGCCAGCAGAAGACTACAGGGGGCGATGACCGGGGAGCTGTTTTTT.

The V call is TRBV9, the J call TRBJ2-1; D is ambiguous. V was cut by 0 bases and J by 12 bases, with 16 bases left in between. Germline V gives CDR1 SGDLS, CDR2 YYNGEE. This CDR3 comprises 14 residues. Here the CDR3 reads CASSVESSIGGQFF. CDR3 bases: TGTGCCAGCAGCGTAGAGTCTTCTATAGGTGGGCAGTTCTTC.

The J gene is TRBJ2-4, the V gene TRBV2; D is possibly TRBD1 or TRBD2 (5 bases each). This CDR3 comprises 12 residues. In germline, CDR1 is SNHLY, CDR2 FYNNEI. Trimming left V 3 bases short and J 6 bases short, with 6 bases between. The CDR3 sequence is CASSEGRNIQYF. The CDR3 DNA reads TGTGCCAGCAGTGAGGGACGAAACATTCAGTACTTC.

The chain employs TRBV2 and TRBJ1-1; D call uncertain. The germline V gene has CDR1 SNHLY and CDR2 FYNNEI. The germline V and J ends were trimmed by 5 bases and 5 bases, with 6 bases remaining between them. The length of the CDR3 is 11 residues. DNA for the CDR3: TGTGCCAGCAGTCTTGGGACTGAAGCTTTCTTT. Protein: CASSLGTEAFF.

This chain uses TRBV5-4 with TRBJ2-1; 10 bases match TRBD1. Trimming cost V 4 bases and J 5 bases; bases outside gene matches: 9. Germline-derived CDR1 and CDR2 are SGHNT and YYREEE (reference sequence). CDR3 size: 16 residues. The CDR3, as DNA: TGTGCCAGCAGCGCCGACAGGGGGCCTGGTCACAATGAGCAGTTCTTC. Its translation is CASSADRGPGHNEQFF. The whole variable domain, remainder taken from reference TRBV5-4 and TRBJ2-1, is ETGVTQSPTHLIKTRGQQVTLRCSSQSGHNTVSWYQQALGQGPQFIFQYYREEENGRGNFPPRFSGLQFPNYSSELNVNALELDDSALYLCASSADRGPGHNEQFFGPGTRLTVL.

CDR3 sequence reads: CASSLGVDSGRGTDTQYF. The CDR3, as DNA: TGTGCCAGCAGCTTAGGCGTCGACAGCGGGAGAGGCACAGATACGCAGTATTTT. The V gene is TRBV13, the J gene TRBJ2-3; 8 bases match TRBD2. Trimming removed 0 bases from V and 1 base from J; junction bases left unmatched: 9. The CDR3 consists of 18 residues. Germline V gives CDR1 PRHDT, CDR2 FYEKMQ (reference sequence).

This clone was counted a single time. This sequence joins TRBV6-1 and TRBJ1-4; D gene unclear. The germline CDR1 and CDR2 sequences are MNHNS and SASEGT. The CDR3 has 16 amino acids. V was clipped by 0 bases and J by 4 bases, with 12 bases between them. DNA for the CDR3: TGTGCCAGCAGTGAAGCCATCCAGGCCTATAATGAAAAACTGTTTTTT. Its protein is CASSEAIQAYNEKLFF.

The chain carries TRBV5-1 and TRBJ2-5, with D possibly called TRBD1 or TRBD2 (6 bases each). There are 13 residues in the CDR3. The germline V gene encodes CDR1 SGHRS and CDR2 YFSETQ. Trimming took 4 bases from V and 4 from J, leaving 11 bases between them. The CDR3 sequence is CASSRGPLETQYF. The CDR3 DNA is TGCGCCAGCAGCCGGGGGCCGTTAGAGACCCAGTACTTC.

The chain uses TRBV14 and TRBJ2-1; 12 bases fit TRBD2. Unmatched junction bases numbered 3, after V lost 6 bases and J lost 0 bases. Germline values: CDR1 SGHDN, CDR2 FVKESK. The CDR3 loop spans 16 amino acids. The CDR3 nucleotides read TGTGCCAGCAGTGAACTAGCGGGAGGCTCCTACAATGAGCAGTTCTTC. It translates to CASSELAGGSYNEQFF.

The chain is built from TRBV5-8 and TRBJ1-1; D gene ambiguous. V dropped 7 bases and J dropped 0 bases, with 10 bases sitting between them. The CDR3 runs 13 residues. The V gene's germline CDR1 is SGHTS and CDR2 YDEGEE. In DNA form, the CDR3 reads TGTGCCAGCGAACAAAGAATGAACACTGAAGCTTTCTTT. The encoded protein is CASEQRMNTEAFF. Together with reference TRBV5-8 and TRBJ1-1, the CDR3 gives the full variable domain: EAGVTQSPTHLIKTRGQQATLRCSPISGHTSVYWYQQALGLGLQFLLWYDEGEERNRGNFPPRFSGRQFPNYSSELNVNALELEDSALYLCASEQRMNTEAFFGQGTRLTVV.